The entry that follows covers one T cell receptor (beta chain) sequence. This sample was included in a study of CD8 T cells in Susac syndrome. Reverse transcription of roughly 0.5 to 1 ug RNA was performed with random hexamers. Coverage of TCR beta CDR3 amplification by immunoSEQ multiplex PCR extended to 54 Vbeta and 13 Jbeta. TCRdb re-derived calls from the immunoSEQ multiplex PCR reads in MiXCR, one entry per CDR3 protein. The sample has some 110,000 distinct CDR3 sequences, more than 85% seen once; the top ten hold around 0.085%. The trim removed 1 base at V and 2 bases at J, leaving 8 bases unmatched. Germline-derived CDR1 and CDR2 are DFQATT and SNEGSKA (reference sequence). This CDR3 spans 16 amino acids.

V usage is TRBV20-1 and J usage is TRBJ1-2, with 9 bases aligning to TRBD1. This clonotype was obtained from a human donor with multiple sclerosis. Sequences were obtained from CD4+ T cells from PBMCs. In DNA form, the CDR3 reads TGCAGTGCTAGAGGGGAGGGACAGGGTACGAACTATGGCTACACCTTC. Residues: CSARGEGQGTNYGYTF.